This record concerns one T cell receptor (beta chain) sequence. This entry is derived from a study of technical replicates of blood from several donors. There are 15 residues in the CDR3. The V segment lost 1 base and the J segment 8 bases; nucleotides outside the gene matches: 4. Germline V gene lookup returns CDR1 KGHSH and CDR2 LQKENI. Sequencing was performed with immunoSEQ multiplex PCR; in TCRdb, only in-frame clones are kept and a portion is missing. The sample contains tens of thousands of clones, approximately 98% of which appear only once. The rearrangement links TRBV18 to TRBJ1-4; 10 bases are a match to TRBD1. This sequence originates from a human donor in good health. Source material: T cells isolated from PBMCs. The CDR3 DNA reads TGTGCCAGCTCACCACTTGGGACAGGGGTGGAAAAACTGTTTTTT. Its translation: CASSPLGTGVEKLFF.